Each of the 32 T cell receptor beta chains below was sequenced from the same sample in a study of radiation and T cells in renal cell carcinoma. Profiling relied on immunoSEQ multiplex PCR, and the TCRdb table lists in-frame clones only, not all of them. The sample includes tens of thousands of clones, around 80% seen only once; the top ten take about 6.4%. Specified time point: blood 4 weeks post-SBRT, at nephrectomy. Treatment reported: 15 Gy SBRT to primary tumor, nephrectomy 4 weeks later. Sequencing was performed on blood, taken from a patient whose treatment included radiotherapy and nephrectomy. These receptor sequences come from a man aged 55 to 69 with renal cell carcinoma.

The chain has TRBV10-3 and TRBJ2-7, with D hard to call. CDR1 is ENHRY, CDR2 SYGVKD, per germline. The CDR3 runs 15 residues. With 0 bases removed from V and 6 bases from J, the gap between germline ends came to 15 bases. CDR3 loop: CAISESNRVWGEQYV. The CDR3 region has the DNA TGTGCCATCAGTGAGTCGAACCGGGTTTGGGGCGAGCAGTACGTC.

The rearrangement joins TRBV21-1 to TRBJ2-2; the table names TRBD2, a call not compared with the DNA. TRBV21-1 is a pseudogene. This CDR3 contains 17 residues. CDR3 loop: CASSKAGSGRWTGELFF. In DNA, the CDR3 is TGTGCCAGCAGCAAAGCGGGGAGCGGGAGGTGGACCGGGGAGCTGTTTTTT.

The V gene is TRBV11-2, the J gene TRBJ1-2; D gene unclear. The V gene lost 7 bases and the J gene lost 1 base, with 13 bases spanning the gap. The CDR3 is 14 residues long. Germline lookup yields CDR1 SGHAT and CDR2 FQNNGV. CDR3 in DNA: TGTGCCAGCACCCCAGACACTAATAACTATGGCTACACCTTC. Translating it yields CASTPDTNNYGYTF. The full variable domain, in which reference TRBV11-2 and TRBJ1-2 provide the parts outside the CDR3, is EAGVAQSPRYKIIEKRQSVAFWCNPISGHATLYWYQQILGQGPKLLIQFQNNGVVDDSQLPKDRFSAERLKGVDSTLKIQPAKLEDSAVYLCASTPDTNNYGYTFGSGTRLTVV.

The genes are TRBV5-4 and TRBJ1-1, with D hard to call. Germline CDR1 reads SGHNT; CDR2 reads YYREEE (reference sequence). V shed 0 bases and J shed 5 bases, with 14 bases lying between them. The CDR3 totals 15 residues. The CDR3 DNA is TGTGCCAGCAGCTTGGGGGAGGGCTTTGGGACTGAAGCTTTCTTT. Translating it yields CASSLGEGFGTEAFF.

The chain employs TRBV6-5 and TRBJ1-2, with D unresolved. V lost 6 bases and J 0 bases, leaving 5 bases between the germline ends. This CDR3 is built from 12 residues. CDR1 and CDR2 from the germline V gene are MNHEY and SVGAGI. The CDR3 is CASRGTNYGYTF. The CDR3 nucleotides read TGTGCCAGCAGGGGGACTAACTATGGCTACACCTTC.

This clone was detected a few times. The chain recombines TRBV14 with TRBJ2-5; 7 bases align to TRBD2. This CDR3 has 16 amino acids. The germline V gene encodes CDR1 SGHDN and CDR2 FVKESK. V lost 0 bases to trimming and J lost 2 bases; unmatched junction nucleotides: 6. CDR3 residues: CASSQDQYGGQETQYF. For the CDR3, the DNA is TGTGCCAGCAGCCAAGATCAGTACGGGGGGCAAGAGACCCAGTACTTC.

The chain carries TRBV5-1 and TRBJ2-7, with D perhaps TRBD1 (6 bases). CDR1 and CDR2 (germline): SGHRS, YFSETQ. Trimming shortened V by 4 bases and J by 4 bases, and 18 bases separated the two germline ends. CDR3 length equals 15 residues. This CDR3 is CASSRPGHRSYEQYF. For the CDR3, the DNA is TGCGCCAGCAGCAGACCGGGACATAGATCATACGAGCAGTACTTC.

The chain couples TRBV11-3 to TRBJ2-1, with a weak D call TRBD2 (5 bases). CDR3 length: 14 amino acids. V was pared by 3 bases and J by 5 bases, with 11 bases between. Germline V lookup: CDR1 SGHNT, CDR2 YENEEA. The CDR3 bases are TGTGCCAGCAGCTTGGCCAGCGGCAACAATGAGCAGTTCTTC. Protein sequence: CASSLASGNNEQFF.

This clone was counted a single time. The rearrangement uses TRBV5-1 and TRBJ1-2, with 8 bases aligning to TRBD1. Trimming at V came to 0 bases and at J to 7 bases, leaving 5 bases not matched to a gene. Germline V gene lookup returns CDR1 SGHRS and CDR2 YFSETQ. The CDR3 totals 14 residues. The CDR3 DNA follows: TGCGCCAGCAGCTTGGGTGGGACAGGAGGTGGCTACACCTTC. Its translation is CASSLGGTGGGYTF.

CDR3 amino acids: CASSLALGGSSYNEQFF. The CDR3 DNA sequence: TGTGCCAGCAGCTTAGCGCTGGGGGGGAGCTCCTACAATGAGCAGTTCTTC. The chain has TRBV7-2 and TRBJ2-1; 7 bases map to TRBD2. V lost 0 bases, J lost 0 bases, and 5 bases stayed unmatched. Germline V gene data show CDR1 as SGHTA and CDR2 as FQGNSA. The CDR3 consists of 17 residues.

The sample holds one count of this clone. The rearrangement uses TRBV5-4 and TRBJ2-7; D gene ambiguous. This CDR3 region has 13 residues. Trimming took off 3 bases at V and 5 bases at J, with 12 bases between the two ends. CDR1 SGHNT and CDR2 YYREEE come from the germline V gene (reference sequence). The CDR3: CASSSRVGDEQYF. The CDR3 DNA reads TGTGCCAGCAGCTCTCGAGTCGGAGACGAGCAGTACTTC.

The V and J genes are TRBV11-2 and TRBJ1-2, with 10 bases lining up with TRBD1. CDR1 is SGHAT, CDR2 FQNNGV, per germline. V shed 1 base, J shed 4 bases, and the junction held 6 bases outside the gene matches. The CDR3 length is 16 residues. CDR3 in DNA: TGTGCCAGCAGCTTAGCCGGGACAGGGGCTTTCTATGGCTACACCTTC. It encodes CASSLAGTGAFYGYTF. The full variable domain, completed using reference TRBV11-2 and TRBJ1-2, is EAGVAQSPRYKIIEKRQSVAFWCNPISGHATLYWYQQILGQGPKLLIQFQNNGVVDDSQLPKDRFSAERLKGVDSTLKIQPAKLEDSAVYLCASSLAGTGAFYGYTFGSGTRLTVV.

The gene calls are TRBV2 and TRBJ2-1; TRBD2 is a possible D gene (6 bases). V was cut by 8 bases and J by 10 bases, with 21 bases left in between. CDR1 SNHLY and CDR2 FYNNEI come from the germline V gene. The CDR3 has 14 amino acids. In DNA, the CDR3 is TGTGCCAGCCTTAAGACACTGGGAGGCTGGGAGCAGTTCTTC. Translated, it gives CASLKTLGGWEQFF. The entire variable domain, with the rest obtained from reference TRBV2 and TRBJ2-1, is as follows: EPEVTQTPSHQVTQMGQEVILRCVPISNHLYFYWYRQILGQKVEFLVSFYNNEISEKSEIFDDQFSVERPDGSNFTLKIRSTKLEDSAMYFCASLKTLGGWEQFFGPGTRLTVL.

This chain joins TRBV7-3 and TRBJ2-2, with D possibly matching TRBD2 (6 bases). This CDR3 region has 15 residues. Trimming removed 1 base from V and 2 bases from J, with 8 bases in between. The germline CDR1 and CDR2 sequences are SGHTA and FQGTGA. The CDR3 here is CASSLNGGNTGELFF. For the CDR3, the DNA is TGTGCCAGCAGCTTAAACGGGGGTAACACCGGGGAGCTGTTTTTT.

This chain links TRBV9 with TRBJ2-2, with unresolved D. The CDR3 covers 13 residues. V lost 0 bases and J lost 6, with 6 bases in between. The V gene's germline CDR1 is SGDLS and CDR2 YYNGEE. CDR3 bases: TGTGCCAGCAGCGTAGTTGGGTCCGGGGAGCTGTTTTTT. It is translated as CASSVVGSGELFF.

The chain employs TRBV11-3 and TRBJ2-5, with D possibly being TRBD1 or TRBD2 (5 bases each). Trimming shortened V by 5 bases and J by 4 bases, and 17 bases separated the two germline ends. The germline V gene encodes CDR1 SGHNT and CDR2 YENEEA. The CDR3 extends over 15 amino acids. The CDR3 bases are TGTGCCAGCAGCCTGAGAGGGGAAGACGGAGAGACCCAGTACTTC. This gives the protein CASSLRGEDGETQYF.

CDR3 sequence reads: CAWSGTKNQPQHF. The CDR3 region has the DNA TGTGCCTGGAGTGGCACCAAGAATCAGCCCCAGCATTTT. The chain carries TRBV30 and TRBJ1-5; D gene ambiguous. The CDR3 covers 13 residues. Trimming left V 1 base short and J 4 bases short, with 8 bases between. Per germline, CDR1 GTSNPN and CDR2 SVGIG (reference sequence). Complete variable domain (other parts from reference TRBV30 and TRBJ1-5): SQTIHQWPATLVQPVGSPLSLECTVEGTSNPNLYWYRQAAGRGLQLLFYSVGIGQISSEVPQNLSASRPQDRQFILSSKKLLLSDSGFYLCAWSGTKNQPQHFGDGTRLSIL.

The chain has TRBV13 and TRBJ1-1; 7 bases line up with TRBD1. This CDR3 is built from 14 residues. Germline CDR1 and CDR2: PRHDT and FYEKMQ (reference sequence). Trimming removed 4 bases from V and 1 base from J; junction bases left unmatched: 3. The CDR3 nucleotides read TGTGCCAGCAGCTCCTACAGGGGGAACACTGAAGCTTTCTTT. This codes for CASSSYRGNTEAFF.

This clone has only one observation. The CDR3: CASGRPTGIGNEKLFF. The CDR3 DNA follows: TGTGCTAGTGGTCGACCTACAGGAATCGGGAATGAAAAACTGTTTTTT. The chain is built from TRBV12-5 and TRBJ1-4, with a possible D match to TRBD1 (5 bases). From germline, CDR1 is LGHNT and CDR2 FRNRAP. The CDR3 runs 16 residues. The V end lost 5 bases, the J end lost 5 bases, and 18 bases lay between the germline ends. Combining the CDR3 with reference TRBV12-5 and TRBJ1-4 gives the whole variable domain DARVTQTPRHKVTEMGQEVTMRCQPILGHNTVFWYRQTMMQGLELLAYFRNRAPLDDSGMPKDRFSAEMPDATLATLKIQPSEPRDSAVYFCASGRPTGIGNEKLFFGSGTQLSVL.

The V gene is TRBV5-1, the J gene TRBJ2-1, with TRBD2 matching 7 bases. There are 15 residues in the CDR3. Germline V gives CDR1 SGHRS, CDR2 YFSETQ. Germline trimming cut 7 bases from V and 0 bases from J; bases unmatched to any gene: 7. The CDR3 nucleotides read TGCGCCAGCCGAGAACGGGGGGACTCCTACAATGAGCAGTTCTTC. Protein product: CASRERGDSYNEQFF.

This sequence joins TRBV19 and TRBJ2-1; 9 nucleotides agree with TRBD2. This CDR3 comprises 15 residues. The trim removed 5 bases at V and 8 bases at J, leaving 10 bases unmatched. CDR1 LNHDA and CDR2 SQIVND come from the germline V gene (reference sequence). CDR3 amino acids: CASSARAGGRDEQFF. CDR3 in DNA: TGTGCCAGTAGTGCCCGGGCGGGAGGGCGCGATGAGCAGTTCTTC.

In this sample, this clone turned up many times. The chain is built from TRBV19 and TRBJ2-7; the match to TRBD1 covers 7 bases. The CDR3 totals 10 residues. Germline assignment: CDR1 LNHDA and CDR2 SQIVND (reference sequence). V was pared by 9 bases and J by 13 bases, with 9 bases of the junction left unmatched. CDR3: CARGGRQVYV. The CDR3, as DNA: TGTGCCAGAGGGGGCCGGCAGGTTTACGTC.

The chain employs TRBV6-5 and TRBJ1-4; possible D gene TRBD1, 6 bases. The length of the CDR3 is 14 residues. Germline V CDR1 and CDR2: MNHEY, SVGAGI. The V gene lost 8 bases and the J gene lost 7 bases, with 17 bases spanning the gap. CDR3 in DNA: TGTGCCAGCGGACGAGGGGGGGCGACTGAAAAACTGTTTTTT. This encodes CASGRGGATEKLFF.

This clone was found a few times. The rearrangement joins TRBV19 to TRBJ1-1, with 9 bases aligning to TRBD1. CDR3 length: 16 amino acids. In germline, CDR1 is LNHDA, CDR2 SQIVND (reference sequence). J gave up 3 bases and V 5 bases, and 10 bases lay outside the gene matches. The CDR3, as DNA: TGTGCCAGTAGTTCACGGACAGGGGTTCTAGACACTGAAGCTTTCTTT. Its translation: CASSSRTGVLDTEAFF.

This clone was observed a few times. J is TRBJ1-5 and V is TRBV30; a weak D match, TRBD1 (5 bases). V was pared by 4 bases and J by 3 bases, with 10 bases between. This CDR3 has 13 amino acids. Per the germline V gene, CDR1 is GTSNPN and CDR2 is SVGIG (reference sequence). DNA for the CDR3: TGTGCCTGGATAGAGGGGTCCAATCAGCCCCAGCATTTT. Amino acids: CAWIEGSNQPQHF. The full variable domain, rest sourced from reference TRBV30 and TRBJ1-5, is SQTIHQWPATLVQPVGSPLSLECTVEGTSNPNLYWYRQAAGRGLQLLFYSVGIGQISSEVPQNLSASRPQDRQFILSSKKLLLSDSGFYLCAWIEGSNQPQHFGDGTRLSIL.

The V call is TRBV11-2, the J call TRBJ1-1; D remains ambiguous. The CDR3 has 14 residues. V was cut by 1 base and J by 1 base, with 7 bases left in between. The germline CDR1 and CDR2 sequences are SGHAT and FQNNGV. CDR3 residues: CASSLGPENTEAFF. CDR3 sequence (DNA): TGTGCCAGCAGCTTAGGACCGGAGAACACTGAAGCTTTCTTT.

The rearrangement joins TRBV7-8 to TRBJ2-5, with D possibly matching TRBD1 (6 bases). This CDR3 has 16 amino acids. The germline CDR1 and CDR2 sequences are SGHVS and FQNEAQ. The V gene lost 4 bases and the J gene lost 0 bases, with 15 bases spanning the gap. CDR3 nucleotide sequence: TGTGCCAGCAGCTCCAGATCGACAGGTTACCAAGAGACCCAGTACTTC. Protein sequence: CASSSRSTGYQETQYF.

CDR3 loop: CASSQSGHPNTEAFF. In nucleotides, the CDR3 is TGCGCCAGCAGTCAATCCGGCCATCCGAACACTGAAGCTTTCTTT. V is TRBV23-1 and J is TRBJ1-1; D is unresolved. TRBV23-1 has ORF status, its function being uncertain. This CDR3 has 15 residues. V was cut by 0 bases and J by 1 base, with 9 bases left in between.

The rearrangement uses TRBV6-4 and TRBJ1-2; tentative D call: TRBD1 (6 bases). The V gene's germline CDR1 is MRHNA and CDR2 SNTAGT. This CDR3 region has 14 residues. Trimming took 3 bases from V and 3 from J, leaving 11 bases between them. The CDR3 DNA reads as TGTGCCAGCAGTGAGCCAGGGGATGACTATGGCTACACCTTC. It translates to CASSEPGDDYGYTF.

The gene calls are TRBV6-5 and TRBJ2-2; 10 positions match TRBD1. Germline V gives CDR1 MNHEY, CDR2 SVGAGI. This CDR3 is built from 15 residues. J gave up 6 bases and V 6 bases, and 7 bases lay outside the gene matches. CDR3 residues: CASRTGGQSSGELFF. DNA of the CDR3: TGTGCCAGCAGGACAGGGGGCCAGAGTTCCGGGGAGCTGTTTTTT.

This clone was detected once. This rearrangement joins TRBV14 to TRBJ1-1; D remains ambiguous. V was trimmed by 6 bases and J by 6 bases, leaving 11 bases between them. CDR1 SGHDN and CDR2 FVKESK come from the germline V gene. The CDR3 is 12 amino acids. The CDR3 nucleotides are TGTGCCAGCAGTCTCTACGAACCTGAAGCTTTCTTT. This codes for CASSLYEPEAFF.

The chain couples TRBV19 to TRBJ2-2, with a possible D match to TRBD1 (6 bases). CDR1 LNHDA and CDR2 SQIVND come from the germline V gene (reference sequence). The ends were cut back, 2 bases at V and 2 bases at J, with 9 bases in the middle. This CDR3 spans 15 amino acids. CDR3 DNA sequence: TGTGCCAGTAGTATAACAGGGAGAAACACCGGGGAGCTGTTTTTT. It codes for CASSITGRNTGELFF.